One sample yielded the 27 T cell receptor beta chains listed below, sequenced in a study of human CD4 T cells and Enterobacteriaceae. Repertoires were generated with immunoSEQ multiplex PCR, while TCRdb's copy carries only in-frame clones and drops some. The sample lists about 29,000 clones; approximately 80% were seen once. All CD4+ cells other than CD45RA+CCR7+CD95- naive cells were sorted as memory, over 95% pure. Sequenced material: memory CD4+ T cells from blood. The receptors derive from a human donor in good health.

J is TRBJ1-5 and V is TRBV28; D not certain. Germline V lookup: CDR1 MDHEN, CDR2 SYDVKM. This CDR3 region has 15 residues. V was shortened by 6 bases and J by 0 bases, with 12 bases between the two germline ends. In DNA, the CDR3 is TGTGCCAGCAGCATTGCGGGGAATAGCAATCAGCCCCAGCATTTT. It encodes CASSIAGNSNQPQHF. Filled out from reference TRBV28 and TRBJ1-5, the complete variable domain reads DVKVTQSSRYLVKRTGEKVFLECVQDMDHENMFWYRQDPGLGLRLIYFSYDVKMKEKGDIPEGYSVSREKKERFSLILESASTNQTSMYLCASSIAGNSNQPQHFGDGTRLSIL.

The genes are TRBV4-1 and TRBJ2-1, with D maybe TRBD1 (5 bases). CDR3 size: 15 residues. The ends were cut back, 0 bases at V and 9 bases at J, with 15 bases in the middle. Germline CDR1 MGHRA, CDR2 YSYEKL. The CDR3 sequence: CASSQDLHRSGEQFF. The DNA for the CDR3 is TGCGCCAGCAGCCAAGATCTACACAGGTCAGGTGAGCAGTTCTTC.

The chain uses TRBV30 and TRBJ1-2; D is possibly TRBD1 (6 bases). Germline V gene data show CDR1 as GTSNPN and CDR2 as SVGIG (reference sequence). V lost 4 bases, J lost 8 bases, and 17 bases lay in between. This CDR3 comprises 13 residues. The CDR3 DNA follows: TGTGCCTGGACCTGGGGGCAGGGTGGCGGCTACACCTTC. Translated, it gives CAWTWGQGGGYTF.

The genes are TRBV27 and TRBJ2-5; D call uncertain. Trimming took off 3 bases at V and 5 bases at J, with 16 bases between the two ends. The germline V gene encodes CDR1 MNHEY and CDR2 SMNVEV (reference sequence). The CDR3 totals 15 residues. The chain's CDR3 is CASSFRHPRGETQYF. DNA for the CDR3: TGTGCCAGCAGTTTCCGCCACCCGCGTGGGGAGACCCAGTACTTC.

This clone occurred once. The rearrangement links TRBV5-1 to TRBJ2-6, with a weak D call TRBD2 (5 bases). This CDR3 has 15 residues. Per germline, CDR1 SGHRS and CDR2 YFSETQ. V was clipped by 0 bases and J by 2 bases, with 6 bases between them. DNA of the CDR3: TGCGCCAGCAGCTTGGAGAGGGCTGGGGCCAACGTCCTGACTTTC. Translating it yields CASSLERAGANVLTF. Filled out from reference TRBV5-1 and TRBJ2-6, the complete variable domain reads KAGVTQTPRYLIKTRGQQVTLSCSPISGHRSVSWYQQTPGQGLQFLFEYFSETQRNKGNFPGRFSGRQFSNSRSEMNVSTLELGDSALYLCASSLERAGANVLTFGAGSRLTVL.

This clone was counted between two and nine times. CDR3 residues: CASNRRETGDGYTF. CDR3 sequence (DNA): TGTGCCAGTAATAGGCGGGAGACAGGGGATGGCTACACCTTC. The chain couples TRBV19 to TRBJ1-2, with TRBD1 matching over 8 bases. Trimming cost V 7 bases and J 6 bases; bases outside gene matches: 10. This CDR3 contains 14 residues. CDR1 is LNHDA, CDR2 SQIVND, per germline (reference sequence).

This clone was counted a single time. This chain joins TRBV30 and TRBJ1-4; TRBD1 agrees at 8 bases. Looked up from germline, CDR1 is GTSNPN and CDR2 is SVGIG (reference sequence). With V trimmed by 5 bases and J by 7 bases, 6 bases remained unmatched. The CDR3 has 13 residues. This chain's CDR3 is CAWSPGGSEKLFF. The CDR3 region has the DNA TGTGCCTGGTCCCCAGGGGGCAGTGAAAAACTGTTTTTT.

The chain uses TRBV2 and TRBJ2-3; TRBD2 might be the D (5 bases). The CDR3 consists of 15 residues. Trimming took 6 bases from V and 4 from J, leaving 17 bases between them. CDR1 is SNHLY, CDR2 FYNNEI, per germline. CDR3: CASRKQSLRADTQYF. The CDR3 region has the DNA TGTGCCAGCAGGAAACAGAGTCTGAGGGCAGATACGCAGTATTTT.

The chain links TRBV28 to TRBJ1-5; no reliable D call. V was pared by 8 bases and J by 0 bases, with 17 bases between. The CDR3 contains 16 residues. Germline lookup yields CDR1 MDHEN and CDR2 SYDVKM. CDR3 in DNA: TGTGCCAGCCGTACCTCACAGAGGAATAGCAATCAGCCCCAGCATTTT. This translates into CASRTSQRNSNQPQHF.

This clone has just a few counts. The chain employs TRBV29-1 and TRBJ2-5, with D uncertain. From germline, CDR1 is SQVTM and CDR2 ANQGSEA. This CDR3 region has 13 residues. The V gene lost 8 bases and the J gene lost 0 bases, with 13 bases spanning the gap. This CDR3 is CSQTAGYQETQYF. CDR3 sequence (DNA): TGCAGCCAAACTGCCGGATACCAAGAGACCCAGTACTTC.

This clone came up once. The genes are TRBV28 and TRBJ2-3, with D possibly TRBD1 on 5 matching bases. The CDR3 covers 16 residues. The germline V gene has CDR1 MDHEN and CDR2 SYDVKM. The V end was cut by 2 bases, the J end by 1 base, with 13 bases between. The CDR3 region is CASSLRGRSRTDTQYF. CDR3 DNA: TGTGCCAGCAGTTTAAGGGGCAGGAGCCGCACAGATACGCAGTATTTT.

The rearrangement joins TRBV6-1 to TRBJ1-5; 11 bases agree with TRBD1. V lost 6 bases to trimming and J lost 7 bases; unmatched junction nucleotides: 8. The CDR3 is made up of 15 amino acids. Germline V gene sequence: CDR1 MNHNS, CDR2 SASEGT. The CDR3 region is CASSPGTGGNQPQHF. The CDR3 DNA reads TGTGCCAGCAGCCCCGGGACAGGGGGTAACCAGCCCCAGCATTTT.

This clone was observed a few times. The chain links TRBV18 to TRBJ2-5; D possibly corresponds to TRBD1 (5 bases). The V end lost 3 bases, the J end lost 5 bases, and 16 bases lay between the germline ends. The CDR3 is 15 residues long. Germline lookup yields CDR1 KGHSH and CDR2 LQKENI. The CDR3 DNA reads as TGTGCCAGCTCACCGAACACTCGCCCAGGGGAGACCCAGTACTTC. Encoded protein: CASSPNTRPGETQYF.

This chain uses TRBV2 with TRBJ2-2; D not certain. This CDR3 contains 12 residues. Per the germline V gene, CDR1 is SNHLY and CDR2 is FYNNEI. V was pared by 6 bases and J by 2 bases, with 4 bases between. CDR3 in amino acids: CASRTNTGELFF. In DNA, the CDR3 is TGTGCCAGCAGGACTAACACCGGGGAGCTGTTTTTT.

This sequence joins TRBV7-2 and TRBJ2-2; D not certain. CDR3 length: 15 residues. The germline CDR1 and CDR2 sequences are SGHTA and FQGNSA. The V gene lost 0 bases and the J gene lost 3 bases, with 8 bases spanning the gap. The CDR3 spells CASSLAERDTGELFF. CDR3 bases: TGTGCCAGCAGCTTAGCGGAAAGGGACACCGGGGAGCTGTTTTTT.

V usage is TRBV7-3 and J usage is TRBJ2-3; D remains unclear. The CDR3 is 13 amino acids. The V end lost 1 base, the J end lost 6 bases, and 8 bases lay between the germline ends. Germline V CDR1 and CDR2: SGHTA, FQGTGA. In DNA, the CDR3 is TGTGCCAGCAGCTTAAGACCTGGGGATACGCAGTATTTT. It is translated as CASSLRPGDTQYF.

This chain links TRBV27 with TRBJ1-4, with 8 bases aligning to TRBD1. Germline V CDR1 and CDR2: MNHEY, SMNVEV (reference sequence). V lost 3 bases and J lost 8; bases outside the gene matches: 5. The length of the CDR3 is 14 residues. DNA of the CDR3: TGTGCCAGCAGTTTTCACAGGGGGTCGGAAAAACTGTTTTTT. Translating it yields CASSFHRGSEKLFF.

The gene calls are TRBV5-6 and TRBJ2-3, with 8 bases fitting TRBD1. The germline V gene has CDR1 SGHDT and CDR2 YYEEEE. The CDR3 contains 15 residues. Losses at the gene ends were 4 bases for V and 6 bases for J; bases not matched to a gene: 10. The CDR3 sequence: CASSLGQGRGDTQYF. CDR3 coding DNA: TGTGCCAGCAGCCTAGGACAGGGCAGAGGGGATACGCAGTATTTT.

This chain joins TRBV11-2 and TRBJ2-1, with D maybe TRBD1 (6 bases). Germline V gene sequence: CDR1 SGHAT, CDR2 FQNNGV. V shed 1 base and J shed 5 bases, with 12 bases lying between them. CDR3 length: 15 amino acids. CDR3 amino acids: CASSLVQGRHNEQFF. The CDR3 nucleotides read TGTGCCAGCAGCTTAGTACAGGGTAGACACAATGAGCAGTTCTTC.

This clone showed up just a few times. The chain recombines TRBV7-8 with TRBJ1-2; D not certain. Trimming removed 5 bases at V and 8 bases at J, with 21 bases between. The CDR3 is made up of 15 amino acids. Germline CDR1 is SGHVS and CDR2 is FQNEAQ. CDR3 DNA: TGTGCCAGCAGCCCGCCTCCTAGGACGGGTCGGGGCTACACCTTC. This gives the protein CASSPPPRTGRGYTF.

V gene TRBV5-8 combines with J gene TRBJ2-1; TRBD2 matches at 8 bases. Germline CDR1 SGHTS, CDR2 YDEGEE. The trim removed 7 bases at V and 8 bases at J, leaving 11 bases unmatched. This CDR3 region has 14 residues. The CDR3 coding sequence is TGTGCCAGCGCAACGGGACTAGTATCCGATGAGCAGTTCTTC. As protein: CASATGLVSDEQFF.

The chain combines TRBV4-2 with TRBJ2-1, with 10 bases that match TRBD2. The V gene's germline CDR1 is LGHNA and CDR2 YNFKEQ. The trim removed 4 bases at V and 7 bases at J, leaving 13 bases unmatched. The CDR3 length is 17 residues. CDR3: CASSRRESGGAFNEQFF. DNA of the CDR3: TGTGCCAGCAGCCGAAGAGAGAGCGGGGGGGCCTTTAATGAGCAGTTCTTC.

The V gene is TRBV7-8, the J gene TRBJ1-6; weak D call: TRBD1 (5 bases). CDR3 length: 15 amino acids. V lost 7 bases and J lost 7, with 17 bases in between. Germline V gives CDR1 SGHVS, CDR2 FQNEAQ. The CDR3: CASTSRIQGNSPLHF. In DNA form, the CDR3 reads TGTGCCAGCACCAGCAGAATCCAGGGCAATTCACCCCTCCACTTT.

The gene calls are TRBV6-5 and TRBJ1-5; D is ambiguous. This CDR3 comprises 15 residues. Trimming removed 8 bases from V and 0 bases from J, with 14 bases in between. Germline values: CDR1 MNHEY, CDR2 SVGAGI. CDR3 protein: CASAAYGDSNQPQHF. CDR3 DNA: TGTGCCAGCGCCGCCTATGGGGATAGCAATCAGCCCCAGCATTTT.

V is TRBV2 and J is TRBJ2-5; D gene unclear. There are 14 residues in the CDR3. CDR1 is SNHLY, CDR2 FYNNEI, per germline. The germline V and J ends were trimmed by 8 bases and 2 bases, with 15 bases remaining between them. CDR3 protein: CASRAHSTQETQYF. The CDR3 coding sequence is TGTGCCAGCCGTGCCCACTCAACACAAGAGACCCAGTACTTC.

This chain connects TRBV5-1 to TRBJ1-2; D call uncertain. This CDR3 contains 13 residues. CDR1 and CDR2 (germline): SGHRS, YFSETQ. V was cut by 5 bases and J by 1 base, with 9 bases left in between. For the CDR3, the DNA is TGCGCCAGCAGGCTTACAGATAACTATGGCTACACCTTC. Its protein product is CASRLTDNYGYTF.

V gene TRBV10-1 combines with J gene TRBJ2-3; TRBD1 matches 7 bases. Germline loops: CDR1 WNHNN, CDR2 SYGVQD (reference sequence). The length of the CDR3 is 14 residues. V was clipped by 11 bases and J by 1 base; unmatched bases: 9. The CDR3 loop reads CAGKQGYGTDTQYF. CDR3 nucleotides: TGCGCCGGAAAACAGGGGTATGGCACAGATACGCAGTATTTT.